The next 21 T cell receptor beta chains were all read from a single sample in a study of control samples from healthy donors and cancer patients. Generated by immunoSEQ multiplex PCR, the TCRdb table keeps only in-frame clones and is missing some. Here the sample spans approximately 44,000 clones, around 70% being singletons. Sequencing was carried out using formalin-fixed, paraffin-embedded tissue. These receptors came from a male donor with melanoma.

This chain joins TRBV1 and TRBJ1-1; the table names TRBD1, a call not compared with the DNA. TRBV1 is a documented pseudogene. The CDR3 has 14 amino acids. CDR3: CTSSQDRQGPEAFF. In DNA, the CDR3 is TGCACCAGCAGCCAAGACCGGCAGGGGCCTGAAGCTTTCTTT.

This clone was found many times. The chain carries TRBV2 and TRBJ2-3; D may be TRBD1 or TRBD2 (5 bases each). This CDR3 region has 16 residues. Germline-derived CDR1 and CDR2 are SNHLY and FYNNEI. V was clipped by 2 bases and J by 2 bases, with 14 bases between them. The CDR3 DNA reads TGTGCCAGCAGTGAAAGGACCACGGGGCCCACAGATACGCAGTATTTT. As protein: CASSERTTGPTDTQYF.

This chain connects TRBV5-5 to TRBJ1-6; possible D gene TRBD1, 6 bases. Germline V CDR1 and CDR2: SGHKS, YYEKEE (reference sequence). Trimming pared 4 bases from V and 9 bases from J, leaving 17 bases between. This CDR3 region has 15 residues. CDR3 nucleotides: TGTGCCAGCAGCCAAAGGGGGGTCTCGGCTTCACCCCTCCACTTT. It codes for CASSQRGVSASPLHF.

To note about this clone: The junction departs from germline at one end; a sequencing error may be responsible. The chain has TRBV5-1 and TRBJ1-2, with D unclear. CDR1 SGHRS and CDR2 YFSETQ come from the germline V gene. The CDR3 is made up of 16 amino acids. CDR3 sequence (DNA): TGCGCCAGCAACTTGGCCGCGACTGAATTATGGTATGGCTACACCTTC. This sequence encodes CASNLAATELWYGYTF. The whole variable domain, remainder taken from reference TRBV5-1 and TRBJ1-2, is KAGVTQTPRYLIKTRGQQVTLSCSPISGHRSVSWYQQTPGQGLQFLFEYFSETQRNKGNFPGRFSGRQFSNSRSEMNVSTLELGDSALYLCASNLAATELWYGYTFGSGTRLTVV.

The J gene is TRBJ2-3, the V gene TRBV28, with 9 positions matching TRBD1. Losses at the gene ends were 7 bases for V and 3 bases for J; bases not matched to a gene: 8. CDR1 is MDHEN and CDR2 is SYDVKM in the germline V gene. CDR3 length equals 15 residues. The CDR3, as DNA: TGTGCCAGCAATACCCCCGGACAGGGGACAGATACGCAGTATTTT. It translates to CASNTPGQGTDTQYF.

CDR3 loop: CASSRQGLGSPLHF. The CDR3 DNA is TGTGCCAGCAGTCGACAGGGGCTCGGTTCACCCCTCCACTTT. The genes are TRBV9 and TRBJ1-6; 8 bases are shared with TRBD1. This CDR3 spans 14 amino acids. Germline CDR1 is SGDLS and CDR2 is YYNGEE. Trimming took 5 bases from V and 9 from J; bases not matched to a gene: 7.

This clone was observed a handful of times. The chain couples TRBV4-2 to TRBJ2-2; 10 bases are a match to TRBD2. The J segment lost 3 bases and the V segment lost 4 bases, leaving 8 bases of the junction unmatched. Germline CDR1 and CDR2: LGHNA and YNFKEQ. CDR3 length equals 17 residues. This CDR3 is CASSPEVSGRYTGELFF. CDR3 DNA sequence: TGTGCCAGCAGCCCCGAGGTTAGCGGGAGGTACACCGGGGAGCTGTTTTTT.

The rearrangement uses TRBV28 and TRBJ2-7, with a tentative D call TRBD2 (7 bases). This CDR3 has 15 amino acids. The germline V and J ends were trimmed by 10 bases and 3 bases, with 22 bases remaining between them. The germline CDR1 and CDR2 sequences are MDHEN and SYDVKM. As DNA, the CDR3 is TGTGCCACCGCGAGGGGGGGCAGCTCCGGCTACGAGCAGTACTTC. It codes for CATARGGSSGYEQYF.

This clone was observed once. V is TRBV19 and J is TRBJ1-1; D perhaps matches TRBD1 (6 bases). V was clipped by 8 bases and J by 4 bases, with 20 bases between them. Germline V lookup: CDR1 LNHDA, CDR2 SQIVND (reference sequence). The length of the CDR3 is 15 residues. The CDR3 DNA sequence: TGTGCCAGTGCGTTCACCAGGGGCACGGGCACTGAAGCTTTCTTT. As protein: CASAFTRGTGTEAFF.

This sequence joins TRBV30 and TRBJ2-3; D call uncertain. V was shortened by 1 base and J by 6 bases, with 11 bases between the two germline ends. The CDR3 sequence is 13 residues long. Germline-derived CDR1 and CDR2 are GTSNPN and SVGIG (reference sequence). This CDR3 is CAWSAALWDTQYF. The CDR3 region has the DNA TGTGCCTGGAGTGCGGCGCTCTGGGATACGCAGTATTTT.

This clone was recorded only once. The CDR3 DNA is TGTGCCAGCCCGAGTCCCGGGACTAGCGGGAGTAAAAGGAGCCGGGAAGAGACCCAGTACTTC. Its translation is CASPSPGTSGSKRSREETQYF. This chain links TRBV28 with TRBJ2-5; 14 bases fit TRBD2. The CDR3 is made up of 21 amino acids. Germline assignment: CDR1 MDHEN and CDR2 SYDVKM. Trimming removed 8 bases from V and 3 bases from J; junction bases left unmatched: 23.

The chain recombines TRBV20-1 with TRBJ2-3, with a possible D match to TRBD1 (5 bases). Germline V CDR1 and CDR2: DFQATT, SNEGSKA (reference sequence). The length of the CDR3 is 11 residues. V lost 4 bases, J lost 9 bases, and 11 bases lay in between. The CDR3 DNA follows: TGCAGTGCTATATACAGGCTAACGCAGTATTTT. Protein product: CSAIYRLTQYF.

V is TRBV28 and J is TRBJ2-1, with D possibly matching TRBD2 (6 bases). Germline CDR1 reads MDHEN; CDR2 reads SYDVKM. The germline V and J ends were trimmed by 7 bases and 1 base, with 17 bases remaining between them. This CDR3 has 16 residues. CDR3 bases: TGTGCCAGCACTCACCCCGGGGGAGGATCCTACAATGAGCAGTTCTTC. The encoded protein is CASTHPGGGSYNEQFF.

Comments on this clone: A read error may explain this, as a much larger clone is one base away. Other DNA sequences from this sample encode an identical CDR3 as well. CDR3 in DNA: TGTGCCAGCAGCGCCCGAGACAGGGCTTATGGCTACACCTTC. Translating gives CASSARDRAYGYTF. The V gene is TRBV11-2, the J gene TRBJ1-2; 7 nucleotides line up with TRBD1. The CDR3 consists of 14 residues. CDR1 SGHAT and CDR2 FQNNGV come from the germline V gene. V lost 5 bases and J lost 5; bases outside the gene matches: 8. The entire variable domain, with the rest obtained from reference TRBV11-2 and TRBJ1-2, is as follows: EAGVAQSPRYKIIEKRQSVAFWCNPISGHATLYWYQQILGQGPKLLIQFQNNGVVDDSQLPKDRFSAERLKGVDSTLKIQPAKLEDSAVYLCASSARDRAYGYTFGSGTRLTVV.

The chain links TRBV10-3 to TRBJ2-7; D is undetermined. Germline loops: CDR1 ENHRY, CDR2 SYGVKD. V lost 7 bases and J 4 bases, leaving 17 bases between the germline ends. The CDR3 runs 14 residues. The CDR3 loop is CAINLEEGPYEQYF. CDR3 sequence (DNA): TGTGCCATCAATCTAGAGGAAGGGCCATACGAGCAGTACTTC.

The chain links TRBV12-3 or TRBV12-4 to TRBJ2-2; D remains unclear. V dropped 3 bases and J dropped 0 bases, with 2 bases sitting between them. This CDR3 comprises 13 residues. The CDR3 here is CASSLANTGELFF. CDR3 in DNA: TGTGCCAGCAGTTTGGCGAACACCGGGGAGCTGTTTTTT.

The V gene is TRBV4-2, the J gene TRBJ2-4; 8 bases are a match to TRBD2. The CDR3 is 20 amino acids. Germline V gene data show CDR1 as LGHNA and CDR2 as YNFKEQ. With V trimmed by 0 bases and J by 1 base, 14 bases remained unmatched. The CDR3 is CASSQDGWIAGKGAKNIQYF. CDR3 coding DNA: TGTGCCAGCAGCCAAGATGGCTGGATAGCGGGAAAGGGGGCCAAAAACATTCAGTACTTC.

The V call is TRBV7-9, the J call TRBJ1-2, with TRBD1 matching over 8 bases. The CDR3 has 13 residues. V lost 4 bases to trimming and J lost 3 bases; unmatched junction nucleotides: 1. CDR1 SEHNR and CDR2 FQNEAQ come from the germline V gene (reference sequence). The CDR3 reads CASSSTGDYGYTF. DNA for the CDR3: TGTGCCAGCAGCTCGACAGGGGACTATGGCTACACCTTC.

This clone has just a few counts. This chain connects TRBV6-2 or TRBV6-3 to TRBJ2-5, with 7 positions matching TRBD2. The CDR3 runs 15 residues. Looked up from germline, CDR1 is MNHEY and CDR2 is SVGEGT. Trimming took 0 bases from V and 5 from J; bases not matched to a gene: 6. The CDR3 spells CASSYSGGGSETQYF. CDR3 in DNA: TGTGCCAGCAGTTACTCGGGGGGGGGTTCGGAGACCCAGTACTTC.

On this clone: A clone one base away is much larger, so this may be a read error. The gene calls are TRBV6-5 and TRBJ2-2, with 12 positions matching TRBD2. Per the germline V gene, CDR1 is MNHEY and CDR2 is SVGAGI. The CDR3 has 15 residues. The CDR3 region has the DNA TGTGCCAGCAGTCTAGCGGGAGGGAGGACCGGGAAGCTGTTTTTT. It codes for CASSLAGGRTGKLFF.

V is TRBV2 and J is TRBJ1-1, with D possibly being TRBD1 (5 bases). Germline V gives CDR1 SNHLY, CDR2 FYNNEI. V gave up 6 bases and J gave up 5 bases, with 19 bases separating them. The CDR3 totals 15 residues. CDR3 sequence (DNA): TGTGCCAGCAGCCCCGCCCGGGGGAAAGGAACTGAAGCTTTCTTT. Residues: CASSPARGKGTEAFF.